The clone carrying this TCR beta chain has just one count. Seattle's cohort entered during active infection and was followed longitudinally. Original processing notes: Amplification of reference gene primers was used by the study to estimate nucleated cell counts. Sequencing was performed with immunoSEQ multiplex PCR; in TCRdb, only in-frame clones are kept and a portion is missing. V, J and clone size reflect that table, while D and trimming were determined from the DNA. The data contain some 310,000 clones, around 90% of them seen just once; the ten biggest clones take up 0.8% to 1.3%. This sample was taken from a study of blood T cell repertoires in COVID-19. Study details: The analysed material was cDNA or gDNA that came from T cells, B-cell-depleted T cells, or PBMCs.

The CDR3 length is 14 residues. The V gene lost 7 bases and the J gene lost 1 base, with 14 bases spanning the gap. CDR1 and CDR2 (germline): SGHRS, YFSETQ. Sequences were obtained from peripheral blood. The rearrangement uses TRBV5-1 and TRBJ1-1; the D gene is possibly TRBD1 (6 bases). The clonotype was recovered from a woman in her forties with COVID-19, enrolled during active disease. The CDR3 nucleotides read TGCGCCAGCGCCGAACAGGGAGCGAACACTGAAGCTTTCTTT. This codes for CASAEQGANTEAFF.